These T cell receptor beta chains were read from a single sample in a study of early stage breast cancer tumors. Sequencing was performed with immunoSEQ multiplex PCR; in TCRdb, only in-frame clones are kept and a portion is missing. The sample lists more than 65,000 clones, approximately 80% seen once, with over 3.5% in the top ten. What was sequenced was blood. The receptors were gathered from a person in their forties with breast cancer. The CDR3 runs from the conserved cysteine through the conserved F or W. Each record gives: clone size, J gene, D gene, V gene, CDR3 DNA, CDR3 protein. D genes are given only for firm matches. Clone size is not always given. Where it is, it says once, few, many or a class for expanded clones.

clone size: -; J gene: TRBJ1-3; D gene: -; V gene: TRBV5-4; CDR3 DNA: TGTGCCAGCAGGGGGGGGGCCGCTGGAAACACCATATATTTT; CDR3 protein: CASRGGAAGNTIYF
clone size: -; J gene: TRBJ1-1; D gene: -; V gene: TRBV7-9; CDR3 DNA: TGTGCCAGCAGCTTAGCGCTGGCGGCAGGGACTGAAGCTTTCTTT; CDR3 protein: CASSLALAAGTEAFF
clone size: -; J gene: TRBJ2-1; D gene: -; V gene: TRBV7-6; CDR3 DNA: TGTGCCAGCAGCCCCCGGCAAGGCGAGCAGTTCTTC; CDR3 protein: CASSPRQGEQFF
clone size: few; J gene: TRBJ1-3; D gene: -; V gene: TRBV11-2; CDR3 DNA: TGTGCCAGCAGCTTAGCAGAGGGAAACACCATATATTTT; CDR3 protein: CASSLAEGNTIYF
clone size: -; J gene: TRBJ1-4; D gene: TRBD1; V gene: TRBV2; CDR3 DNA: TGTGCCAGCAAGTCCAGGGGGGTTAATGAAAAACTGTTTTTT; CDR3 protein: CASKSRGVNEKLFF
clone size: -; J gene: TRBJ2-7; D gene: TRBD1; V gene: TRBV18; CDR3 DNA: TGTGCCAGCTCCGGACAGGGAGGCGAGCAGTACTTC; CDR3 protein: CASSGQGGEQYF
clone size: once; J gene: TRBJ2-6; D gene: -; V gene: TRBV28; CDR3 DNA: TGTGCCAGCAGTTTGTACCAGAGCTCTGGGGCCAACGTCCTGACTTTC; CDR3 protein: CASSLYQSSGANVLTF
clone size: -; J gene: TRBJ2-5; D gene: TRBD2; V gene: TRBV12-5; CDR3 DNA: TGTGCTAGTGGTTTGGTTCTTGGACTAGCTCAAGAGACCCAGTACTTC; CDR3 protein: CASGLVLGLAQETQYF
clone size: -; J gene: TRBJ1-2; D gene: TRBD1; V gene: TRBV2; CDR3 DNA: TGTGCCAGCACCACGGGAGGGACAGACCCCTACACCTTC; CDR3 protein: CASTTGGTDPYTF
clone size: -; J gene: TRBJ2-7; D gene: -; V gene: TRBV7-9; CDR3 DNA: TGTGCCAGCAGCCTAACGCCTATCCTGGAGGGCTACGAGCAGTACTTC; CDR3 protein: CASSLTPILEGYEQYF
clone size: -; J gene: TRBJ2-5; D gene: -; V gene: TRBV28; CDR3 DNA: TGTGCCAGCAGTAATTGGGAGACCCAGTACTTC; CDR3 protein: CASSNWETQYF
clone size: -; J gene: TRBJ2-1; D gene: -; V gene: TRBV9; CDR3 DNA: TGTGCCAGCAGCTCGTGGGGGGCTAGCGGTCACAATGAGCAGTTCTTC; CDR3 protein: CASSSWGASGHNEQFF
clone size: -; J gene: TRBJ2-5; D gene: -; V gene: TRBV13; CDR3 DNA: TGTGCCAGCAGCTCGGGTAGTCAGAGGACCCAGTACTTC; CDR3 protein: CASSSGSQRTQYF
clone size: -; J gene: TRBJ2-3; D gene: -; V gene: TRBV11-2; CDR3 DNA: TGTGCCAGCTCCCGGGCAGATACGCAGTATTTT; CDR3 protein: CASSRADTQYF
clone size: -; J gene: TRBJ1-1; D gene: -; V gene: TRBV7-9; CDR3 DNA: TGTGCCAGCAGCTCAACAACGGGGAACACTGAAGCTTTCTTT; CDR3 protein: CASSSTTGNTEAFF
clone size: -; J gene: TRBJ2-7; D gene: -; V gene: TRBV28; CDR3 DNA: TGTGCCAGCAGGTCGGGACTCTCCTACGAGCAGTACTTC; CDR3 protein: CASRSGLSYEQYF
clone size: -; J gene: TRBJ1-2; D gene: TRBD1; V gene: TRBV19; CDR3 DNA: TGTGCCAGTAAGCGGGACAGGGACTATGGCTACACCTTC; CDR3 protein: CASKRDRDYGYTF
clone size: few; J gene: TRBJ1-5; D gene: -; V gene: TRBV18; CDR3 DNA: TGTGCCAGCACTCAGGCCCTCAATCAGCCCCAGCATTTT; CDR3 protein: CASTQALNQPQHF
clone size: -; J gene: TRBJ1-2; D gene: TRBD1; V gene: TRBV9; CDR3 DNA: TGTGCCAGCAGCGTATTGGGCCACAGGGGAGCTAACTATGGCTACACCTTC; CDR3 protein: CASSVLGHRGANYGYTF
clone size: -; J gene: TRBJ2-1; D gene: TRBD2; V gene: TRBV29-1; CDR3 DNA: TGCAGCGTTGATTGGCTAGCGGGAGGAAATGAGCAGTTCTTC; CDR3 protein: CSVDWLAGGNEQFF
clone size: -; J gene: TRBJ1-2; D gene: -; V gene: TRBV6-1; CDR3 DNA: TGTGCCAGCAGTGAAAGGGGTGGAGTGGGCTACACCTTC; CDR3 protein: CASSERGGVGYTF
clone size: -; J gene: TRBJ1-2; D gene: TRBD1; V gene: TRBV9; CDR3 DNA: TGTGCCAGCAGCTCATACCAGACAGGGTTGGACGGCTACACCTTC; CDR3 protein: CASSSYQTGLDGYTF
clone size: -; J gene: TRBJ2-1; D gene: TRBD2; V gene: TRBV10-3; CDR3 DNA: TGTGCCATCAGTGATGGGACTAGCGGGAGGGATGAGCAGTTCTTC; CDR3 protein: CAISDGTSGRDEQFF
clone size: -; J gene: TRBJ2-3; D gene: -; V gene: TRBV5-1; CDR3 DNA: TGCGCCAGCAGCTTAAGCCCGGGAGTGAGCACAGATACGCAGTATTTT; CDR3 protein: CASSLSPGVSTDTQYF
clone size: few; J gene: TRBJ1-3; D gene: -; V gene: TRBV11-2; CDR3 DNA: TGTGCCAGTTCCAGCCGCGTCCGAAACACCATATATTTT; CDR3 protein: CASSSRVRNTIYF
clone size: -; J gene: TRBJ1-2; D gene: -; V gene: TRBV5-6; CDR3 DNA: TGTGCCAGCAGCACCCTAGGGATTAACTATGGCTACACCTTC; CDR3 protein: CASSTLGINYGYTF
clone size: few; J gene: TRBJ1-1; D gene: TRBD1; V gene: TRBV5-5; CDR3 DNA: TGTGCCAGCAGCTTGGAGGACAGGGGAAATGAAGCTTTCTTT; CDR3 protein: CASSLEDRGNEAFF
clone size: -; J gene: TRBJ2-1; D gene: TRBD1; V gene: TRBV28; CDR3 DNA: TGTGCCAGCAGACAAGGGACAGAAGGCAATGAGCAGTTCTTC; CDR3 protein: CASRQGTEGNEQFF
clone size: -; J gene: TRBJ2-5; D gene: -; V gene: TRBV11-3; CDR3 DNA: TGTGCCAGCAGCTTAGGACAACAAGAGACCCAGTACTTC; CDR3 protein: CASSLGQQETQYF
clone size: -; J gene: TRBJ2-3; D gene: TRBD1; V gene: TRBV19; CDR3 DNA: TGTGCCAGTAGTGCCCGACAGGGAATGACAGATACGCAGTATTTT; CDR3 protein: CASSARQGMTDTQYF
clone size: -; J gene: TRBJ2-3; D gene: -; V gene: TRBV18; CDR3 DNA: TGTGCCAGCTCACCTAATTCAAGGGGCACAGATACGCAGTATTTT; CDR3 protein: CASSPNSRGTDTQYF
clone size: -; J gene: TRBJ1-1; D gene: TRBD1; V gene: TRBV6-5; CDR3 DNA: TGTGCCAGCAGCGGACAGGGGAGTGGGCTCACTGAAGCTTTCTTT; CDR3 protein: CASSGQGSGLTEAFF
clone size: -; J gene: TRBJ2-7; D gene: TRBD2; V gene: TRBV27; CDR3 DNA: TGTGCCAGCAGTCTCCTAGCGGGAGGGCTCTACGAGCAGTACTTC; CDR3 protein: CASSLLAGGLYEQYF
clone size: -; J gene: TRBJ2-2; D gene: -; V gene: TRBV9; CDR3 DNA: TGTGCCAGCAGCGTAGGGGTGCCTAGCGAGTACACCGGGGAGCTGTTTTTT; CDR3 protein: CASSVGVPSEYTGELFF
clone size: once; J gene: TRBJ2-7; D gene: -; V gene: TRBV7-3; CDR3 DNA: TGTGCCAGCAGCTTAATGGGCGGGATCGACGAGCAGTACTTC; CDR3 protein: CASSLMGGIDEQYF
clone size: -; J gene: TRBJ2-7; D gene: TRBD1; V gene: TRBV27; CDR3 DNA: TGTGCCAGCAGTTTGGGGGACAGGGCTAGAGACGAGCAGTACTTC; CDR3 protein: CASSLGDRARDEQYF
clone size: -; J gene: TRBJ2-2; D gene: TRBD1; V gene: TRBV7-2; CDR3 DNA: TGTGCCAGCAGCTTAGCTGGGACAGGCCTGAACACCGGGGAGCTGTTTTTT; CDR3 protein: CASSLAGTGLNTGELFF
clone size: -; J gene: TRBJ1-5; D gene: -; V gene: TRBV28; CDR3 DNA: TGTGCCAGCAAATTTTCGTTCGCTAGCAATCAGCCCCAGCATTTT; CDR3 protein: CASKFSFASNQPQHF
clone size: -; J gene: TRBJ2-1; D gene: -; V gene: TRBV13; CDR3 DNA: TGTGCCAGCAGCTTGGACAGTTTTAATGAGCAGTTCTTC; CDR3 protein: CASSLDSFNEQFF
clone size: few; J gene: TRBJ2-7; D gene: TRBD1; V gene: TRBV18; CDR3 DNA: TGTGCCAGCTCACCCTACAGGGGCGAGCAGTACTTC; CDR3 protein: CASSPYRGEQYF
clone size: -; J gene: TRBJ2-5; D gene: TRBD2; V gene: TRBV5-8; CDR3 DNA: TGTGCCAGCAGCCGAGGACTAGCGGGAGAGACCCAGTACTTC; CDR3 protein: CASSRGLAGETQYF
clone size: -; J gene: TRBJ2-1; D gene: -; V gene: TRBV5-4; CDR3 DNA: TGTGCCAGCACCGTCGGCGGGACCTACAATGAGCAGTTCTTC; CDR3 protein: CASTVGGTYNEQFF
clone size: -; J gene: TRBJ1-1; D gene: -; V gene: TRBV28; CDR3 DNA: TGTGCCAGCAGTTTTAGTCGCTTTGGGGCTTTCTTT; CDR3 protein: CASSFSRFGAFF
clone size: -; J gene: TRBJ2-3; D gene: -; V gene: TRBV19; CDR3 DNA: TGTGCCAGTAGTATCCGGGTTTCTAGCACAGATACGCAGTATTTT; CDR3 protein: CASSIRVSSTDTQYF
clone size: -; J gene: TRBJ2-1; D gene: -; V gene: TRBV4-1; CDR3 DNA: TGCGCCAGCAGCCAAGTCCCGATAAGCTACAATGAGCAGTTCTTC; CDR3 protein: CASSQVPISYNEQFF
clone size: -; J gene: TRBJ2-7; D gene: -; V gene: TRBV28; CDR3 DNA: TGTGCCAGTGGGAGGTTTACCTACGAGCAGTACTTC; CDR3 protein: CASGRFTYEQYF
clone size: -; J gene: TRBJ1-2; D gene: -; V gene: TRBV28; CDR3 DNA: TGTGCCAGCAGCCCCCGTCTCGGTCCCATCTATGGCTACACCTTC; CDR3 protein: CASSPRLGPIYGYTF
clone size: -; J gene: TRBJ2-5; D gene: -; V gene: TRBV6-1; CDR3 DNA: TGTGCCAGCAGTGAAGACTTACTTAACGTGGTAATGAAGACCCAGTACTTC; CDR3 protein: CASSEDLLNVVMKTQYF
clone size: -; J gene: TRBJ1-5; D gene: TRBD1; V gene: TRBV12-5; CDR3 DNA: TGTGCTAGTGGTTTGGCAGGACAGGGCGATCAGCCCCAGCATTTT; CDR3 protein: CASGLAGQGDQPQHF
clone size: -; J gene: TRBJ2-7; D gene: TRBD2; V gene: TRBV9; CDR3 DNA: TGTGCCAGCAGCGTTGCCGCGGGAGTCTCCTACGAGCAGTACTTC; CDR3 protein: CASSVAAGVSYEQYF
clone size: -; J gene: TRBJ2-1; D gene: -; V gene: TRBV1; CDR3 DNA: TGCACCAGCAGCCAGCGACTAGCGGGGAACTCCTACAATGAGCAGTTCTTC; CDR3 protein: CTSSQRLAGNSYNEQFF
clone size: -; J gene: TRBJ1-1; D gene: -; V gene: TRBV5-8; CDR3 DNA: TGTGCCAGCAGCAAACAGGTTAACACTGAAGCTTTCTTT; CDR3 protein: CASSKQVNTEAFF
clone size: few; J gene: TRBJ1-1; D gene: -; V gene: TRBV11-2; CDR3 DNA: TGTGCCAGCAGCTTAGGCCGGGGAGGGAACACTGAAGCTTTCTTT; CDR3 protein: CASSLGRGGNTEAFF
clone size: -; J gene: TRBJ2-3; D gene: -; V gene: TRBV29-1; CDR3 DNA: TGCAGCGTTGAAGGGGCGGTAGCAGATACGCAGTATTTT; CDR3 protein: CSVEGAVADTQYF
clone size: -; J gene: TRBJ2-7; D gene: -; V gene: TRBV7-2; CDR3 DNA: TGTGCCAGCAGCCCCTCTTCCGGGTACGAGCAGTACTTC; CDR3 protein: CASSPSSGYEQYF
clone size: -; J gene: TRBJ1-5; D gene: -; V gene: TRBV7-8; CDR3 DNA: TGTGCCAGCAGCGAACTTGGGGGCGGCCGACTTAATCAGCCCCAGCATTTT; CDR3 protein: CASSELGGGRLNQPQHF
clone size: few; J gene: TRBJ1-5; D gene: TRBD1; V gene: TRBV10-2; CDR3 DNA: TGCGCCAGCAGCCGGGACAGTACGGGCAATCAGCCCCAGCATTTT; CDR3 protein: CASSRDSTGNQPQHF
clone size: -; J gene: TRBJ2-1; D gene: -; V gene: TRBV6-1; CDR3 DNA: TGTGCCAGCAGCAGGGATTGGAATGAGCAGTTCTTC; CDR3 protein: CASSRDWNEQFF
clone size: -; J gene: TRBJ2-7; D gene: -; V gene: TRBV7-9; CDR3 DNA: TGTGCCAGCAGCTCGAGCTCCTACGAGCAGTACTTC; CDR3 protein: CASSSSSYEQYF